This entry lists 23 T cell receptor beta chains sequenced from one sample in a study of PD-L1 blockade in urothelial cancer. Here immunoSEQ multiplex PCR was the method, and the copy in TCRdb shows in-frame clones only, minus some. The data contain 38,000 or so clones, around 80% of them singletons. Sequenced material: PBMCs, taken around atezolizumab (anti-PD-L1) treatment. Receptor source: a man in his sixties with urothelial cancer.

This chain's CDR3 is CASRIQDRETQYF. In nucleotides, the CDR3 is TGCGCCAGCAGGATTCAAGATCGGGAGACCCAGTACTTC. The J gene is TRBJ2-5, the V gene TRBV5-1, with D unclear. CDR3 size: 13 residues. The V end lost 5 bases, the J end lost 5 bases, and 13 bases lay between the germline ends. Germline lookup yields CDR1 SGHRS and CDR2 YFSETQ.

The chain joins TRBV19 to TRBJ1-2, with a possible D match to TRBD1 (5 bases). Looked up from germline, CDR1 is LNHDA and CDR2 is SQIVND (reference sequence). CDR3 length equals 15 residues. The V end lost 10 bases, the J end lost 0 bases, and 18 bases lay between the germline ends. For the CDR3, the DNA is TGTGCCACCACCGGTCGGCAGGGCTCTAACTATGGCTACACCTTC. Residues: CATTGRQGSNYGYTF.

V usage is TRBV28 and J usage is TRBJ2-7, with a tentative D call TRBD1 (6 bases). V lost 6 bases and J 12 bases, leaving 15 bases between the germline ends. The CDR3 length is 11 residues. Per germline, CDR1 MDHEN and CDR2 SYDVKM. The CDR3 DNA reads as TGTGCCAGCAGCGCGGACAGTGTATGGTACTTC. Encoded protein: CASSADSVWYF.

The CDR3 DNA reads as TGTGCCAGCAGGCAACGGGGTGAGCAGTTCTTC. Translating it yields CASRQRGEQFF. The rearrangement joins TRBV6-1 to TRBJ2-1; TRBD2 might be the D (5 bases). Trimming shortened V by 6 bases and J by 9 bases, and 9 bases separated the two germline ends. CDR3 size: 11 residues. Germline CDR1 MNHNS, CDR2 SASEGT.

The CDR3 DNA is TGCAGCGTTGTGGCAGGGAACTACGAGCAGTACTTC. Translating it yields CSVVAGNYEQYF. The chain combines TRBV29-1 with TRBJ2-7; possible D gene TRBD1, 5 bases. The germline CDR1 and CDR2 sequences are SQVTM and ANQGSEA. This CDR3 has 12 amino acids. V dropped 4 bases and J dropped 3 bases, with 10 bases sitting between them.

This clone was recorded many times. This chain connects TRBV4-3 to TRBJ1-3; possibly TRBD1 for D (6 bases). Trimming shortened V by 1 base and J by 3 bases, and 7 bases separated the two germline ends. This CDR3 has 14 residues. CDR1 and CDR2 from the germline V gene are LGHNA and YSLEER. The CDR3 reads CASSQVQGGNTIYF. For the CDR3, the DNA is TGCGCCAGCAGCCAAGTACAGGGTGGAAACACCATATATTTT.

The V gene is TRBV9, the J gene TRBJ2-5; a possible D gene is TRBD2 (5 bases). Per germline, CDR1 SGDLS and CDR2 YYNGEE. The CDR3 extends over 14 amino acids. V lost 4 bases and J lost 2, with 12 bases in between. The CDR3 sequence is CASSLGGLQETQYF. CDR3 sequence (DNA): TGTGCCAGCAGCCTTGGCGGGCTGCAAGAGACCCAGTACTTC.

This clone was detected only a few times. V is TRBV19 and J is TRBJ2-2; 8 positions match TRBD1. Germline V gives CDR1 LNHDA, CDR2 SQIVND (reference sequence). V lost 0 bases, J lost 1 base, and 16 bases stayed unmatched. The CDR3 has 21 residues. The CDR3 loop reads CASSIDPPGQASTGNTGELFF. The CDR3 bases are TGTGCCAGTAGTATAGACCCTCCGGGACAGGCGTCGACAGGGAACACCGGGGAGCTGTTTTTT.

V usage is TRBV28 and J usage is TRBJ2-6, with a possible D match to TRBD2 (6 bases). V lost 6 bases and J 0 bases, leaving 24 bases between the germline ends. The CDR3 has 20 amino acids. Germline V CDR1 and CDR2: MDHEN, SYDVKM. DNA for the CDR3: TGTGCCAGCAGATCGAGCGGGCCCGCCAGATCCCTCTCTGGGGCCAACGTCCTGACTTTC. It specifies CASRSSGPARSLSGANVLTF.

The chain is built from TRBV5-1 and TRBJ1-6; D call uncertain. Trimming took 0 bases from V and 4 from J, leaving 11 bases between them. CDR3 length: 16 residues. Looked up from germline, CDR1 is SGHRS and CDR2 is YFSETQ. The chain's CDR3 is CASSLDSATYNSPLHF. CDR3 sequence (DNA): TGCGCCAGCAGCTTGGATTCAGCGACTTATAATTCACCCCTCCACTTT.

The V call is TRBV27, the J call TRBJ2-3; TRBD2 agrees at 11 bases. The length of the CDR3 is 17 residues. The germline CDR1 and CDR2 sequences are MNHEY and SMNVEV (reference sequence). V lost 4 bases to trimming and J lost 1 base; unmatched junction nucleotides: 7. The CDR3, as DNA: TGTGCCAGCAGTTCTTACGCTAGCGGGGGGCGCACAGATACGCAGTATTTT. This codes for CASSSYASGGRTDTQYF.

The chain uses TRBV25-1 and TRBJ1-2, with 9 bases aligning to TRBD1. Germline V gene lookup returns CDR1 MGHDK and CDR2 SYGVNS. The CDR3 is 15 amino acids. With 1 base clipped from V and 8 bases from J, the junction kept 8 bases outside the gene matches. CDR3 region: CASSESDGTGSGYTF. The CDR3 coding sequence is TGTGCCAGCAGTGAATCGGATGGGACAGGGAGCGGCTACACCTTC.

The chain has TRBV12-5 and TRBJ2-3; 10 bases are a match to TRBD2. Germline V lookup: CDR1 LGHNT, CDR2 FRNRAP. CDR3 length: 16 amino acids. Losses at the gene ends were 3 bases for V and 0 bases for J; bases not matched to a gene: 3. CDR3 sequence (DNA): TGTGCTAGTGGTTTTATGACTAGCGGGAGCACAGATACGCAGTATTTT. This translates into CASGFMTSGSTDTQYF.

CDR3 protein: CASSLYTDTQYF. CDR3 bases: TGTGCCAGCAGTTTATACACAGATACGCAGTATTTT. The chain is built from TRBV6-6 and TRBJ2-3; D ambiguous. The germline V gene encodes CDR1 MNHNY and CDR2 SVGAGI (reference sequence). Deletions cut 4 bases from V and 2 bases from J, with 4 bases between. The CDR3 extends over 12 amino acids.

This clone has more than one count but fewer than ten. The rearrangement uses TRBV7-6 and TRBJ2-2; perhaps TRBD1 as D (5 bases). This CDR3 region has 16 residues. Germline V lookup: CDR1 SGHVS, CDR2 FNYEAQ. V lost 1 base, J lost 1 base, and 10 bases lay in between. The CDR3 loop reads CASSLVTGRNTGELFF. The CDR3 DNA follows: TGTGCCAGCAGCTTAGTAACAGGCAGGAACACCGGGGAGCTGTTTTTT.

This clone was recorded once. The V and J genes are TRBV15 and TRBJ2-1, with 7 bases identical to TRBD1. The CDR3 has 15 amino acids. After removal of 3 bases from V and 2 bases from J, the junction contained 4 bases not matched to a gene. The germline V gene encodes CDR1 LNHNV and CDR2 YYDKDF (reference sequence). CDR3 loop: CATSSRDRPYNEQFF. The CDR3 coding sequence is TGTGCCACCAGCAGCCGGGACAGACCCTACAATGAGCAGTTCTTC. The complete variable domain, with remaining parts taken from reference TRBV15 and TRBJ2-1, reads DAMVIQNPRYQVTQFGKPVTLSCSQTLNHNVMYWYQQKSSQAPKLLFHYYDKDFNNEADTPDNFQSRRPNTSFCFLDIRSPGLGDTAMYLCATSSRDRPYNEQFFGPGTRLTVL.

The chain recombines TRBV6-6 with TRBJ2-7; 7 nucleotides match TRBD2. Germline V gene data show CDR1 as MNHNY and CDR2 as SVGAGI (reference sequence). The CDR3 consists of 15 residues. V was clipped by 6 bases and J by 3 bases; unmatched bases: 11. The CDR3 protein is CASRPNLADSYEQYF. CDR3 nucleotides: TGTGCCAGCAGACCTAACCTAGCGGATAGCTACGAGCAGTACTTC.

The V call is TRBV19, the J call TRBJ1-5; weak D call: TRBD1 (6 bases). This CDR3 spans 14 amino acids. Germline V gene lookup returns CDR1 LNHDA and CDR2 SQIVND (reference sequence). The V gene lost 7 bases and the J gene lost 7 bases, with 17 bases spanning the gap. The CDR3 protein is CASTLAGGSQPQHF. CDR3 in DNA: TGTGCCAGTACCCTAGCGGGGGGCAGCCAGCCCCAGCATTTT.

The genes are TRBV7-2 and TRBJ2-1; D may be TRBD2 (6 bases). V was clipped by 7 bases and J by 0 bases, with 13 bases between them. Per germline, CDR1 SGHTA and CDR2 FQGNSA. This CDR3 region has 15 residues. Here the CDR3 reads CASTLVGGSYNEQFF. DNA for the CDR3: TGTGCCAGCACTCTTGTGGGGGGCTCCTACAATGAGCAGTTCTTC.

This clone was detected only a few times. This CDR3 is CASSPSPIGPFTGELFF. The CDR3 coding sequence is TGTGCCAGCTCACCATCCCCGATCGGTCCTTTCACCGGGGAGCTGTTTTTT. The genes are TRBV18 and TRBJ2-2; D is unclear. Trimming left V 2 bases short and J 4 bases short, with 17 bases between. This CDR3 spans 17 amino acids. The V gene's germline CDR1 is KGHSH and CDR2 LQKENI.

CDR3 bases: TGTGCCATCAGTGTACAGGACAGGGGGCGGAACGAGCAGTACTTC. It codes for CAISVQDRGRNEQYF. The gene calls are TRBV10-3 and TRBJ2-7, with 11 bases identical to TRBD1. The J segment lost 5 bases and the V segment lost 4 bases, leaving 7 bases of the junction unmatched. Germline loops: CDR1 ENHRY, CDR2 SYGVKD. The CDR3 is 15 residues long.

The chain links TRBV5-1 to TRBJ2-4, with TRBD2 identical over 16 bases. CDR1 and CDR2 (germline): SGHRS, YFSETQ. The junction had 7 bases not matched to a gene; V was cut back by 4 bases and J by 6 bases. CDR3 length: 17 residues. The CDR3 loop is CASSGGTSGGAGNIQYF. DNA for the CDR3: TGCGCCAGCAGCGGGGGGACTAGCGGGGGGGCCGGAAACATTCAGTACTTC. The whole variable domain, filled in from reference TRBV5-1 and TRBJ2-4, reads KAGVTQTPRYLIKTRGQQVTLSCSPISGHRSVSWYQQTPGQGLQFLFEYFSETQRNKGNFPGRFSGRQFSNSRSEMNVSTLELGDSALYLCASSGGTSGGAGNIQYFGAGTRLSVL.

The chain employs TRBV5-1 and TRBJ2-3; D not certain. Germline CDR1 and CDR2: SGHRS and YFSETQ. This CDR3 spans 17 amino acids. V was trimmed by 0 bases and J by 0 bases, leaving 14 bases between them. CDR3 loop: CASSLGAVFFSTDTQYF. CDR3 nucleotides: TGCGCCAGCAGCTTGGGGGCAGTCTTTTTTAGCACAGATACGCAGTATTTT.